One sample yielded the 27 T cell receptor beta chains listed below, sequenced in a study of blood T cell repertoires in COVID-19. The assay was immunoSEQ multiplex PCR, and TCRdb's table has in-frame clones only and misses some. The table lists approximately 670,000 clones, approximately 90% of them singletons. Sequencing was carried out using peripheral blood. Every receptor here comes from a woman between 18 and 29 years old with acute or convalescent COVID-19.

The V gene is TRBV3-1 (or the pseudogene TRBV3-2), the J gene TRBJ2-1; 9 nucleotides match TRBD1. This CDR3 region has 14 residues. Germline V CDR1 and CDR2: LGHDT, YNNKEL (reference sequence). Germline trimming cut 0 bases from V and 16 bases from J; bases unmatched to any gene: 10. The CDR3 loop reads CASSQDTGTGWYFF. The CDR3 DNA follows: TGTGCCAGCAGCCAAGATACCGGGACAGGGTGGTATTTCTTC.

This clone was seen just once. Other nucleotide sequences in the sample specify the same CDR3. The CDR3 sequence: CASSLQGSYGYTF. CDR3 bases: TGTGCCAGCAGCTTACAGGGGAGCTATGGCTACACCTTC. The V and J genes are TRBV12-3 or TRBV12-4 and TRBJ1-2; 7 bases fit TRBD1. Losses at the gene ends were 6 bases for V and 4 bases for J; bases not matched to a gene: 5. There are 13 residues in the CDR3.

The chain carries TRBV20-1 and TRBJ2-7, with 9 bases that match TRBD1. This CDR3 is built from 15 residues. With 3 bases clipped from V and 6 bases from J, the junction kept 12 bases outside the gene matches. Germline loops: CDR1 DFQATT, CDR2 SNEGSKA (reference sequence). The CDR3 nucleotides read TGCAGTGCTAGTTCCCTCCGGGACAGGGTGAGCGAGCAGTACTTC. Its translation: CSASSLRDRVSEQYF.

CDR3 in amino acids: CASSQTLTESEAFF. Here the CDR3 DNA reads TGCGCCAGCAGCCAAACGTTGACAGAGTCTGAAGCTTTCTTT. V is TRBV4-3 and J is TRBJ1-1, with TRBD1 as a possible D gene (5 bases). CDR1 is LGHNA and CDR2 is YSLEER in the germline V gene. CDR3 size: 14 residues. Trimming took 2 bases from V and 6 from J, leaving 13 bases between them.

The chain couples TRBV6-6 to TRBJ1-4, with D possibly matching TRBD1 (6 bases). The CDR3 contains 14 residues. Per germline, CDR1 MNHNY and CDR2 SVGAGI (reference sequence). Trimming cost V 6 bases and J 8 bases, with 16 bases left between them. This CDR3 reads CASSPVGAWEKLFF. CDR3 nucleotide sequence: TGTGCCAGCAGCCCTGTGGGGGCTTGGGAAAAACTGTTTTTT.

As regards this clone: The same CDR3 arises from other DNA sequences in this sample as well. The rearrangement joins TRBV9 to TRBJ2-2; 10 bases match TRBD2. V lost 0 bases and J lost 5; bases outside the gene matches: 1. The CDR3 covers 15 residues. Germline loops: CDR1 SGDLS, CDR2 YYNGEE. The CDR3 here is CASSVGAGGTGELFF. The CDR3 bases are TGTGCCAGCAGCGTAGGAGCGGGGGGGACCGGGGAGCTGTTTTTT.

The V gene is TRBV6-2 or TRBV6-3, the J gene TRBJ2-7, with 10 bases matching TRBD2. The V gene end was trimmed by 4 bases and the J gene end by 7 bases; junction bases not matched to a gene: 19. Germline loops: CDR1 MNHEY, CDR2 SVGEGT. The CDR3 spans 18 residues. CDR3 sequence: CASSSRLLAGVPWGEQYF. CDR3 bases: TGTGCCAGCAGTTCTCGACTCCTAGCGGGGGTCCCTTGGGGGGAGCAGTACTTC.

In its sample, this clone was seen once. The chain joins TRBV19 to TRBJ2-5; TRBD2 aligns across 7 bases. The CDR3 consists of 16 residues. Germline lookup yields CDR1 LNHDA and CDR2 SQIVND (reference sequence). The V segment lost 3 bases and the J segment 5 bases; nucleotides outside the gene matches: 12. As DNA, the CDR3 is TGTGCCAGTAGTATTGCGGGGGAGGCGCTACGGGAGACCCAGTACTTC. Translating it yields CASSIAGEALRETQYF.

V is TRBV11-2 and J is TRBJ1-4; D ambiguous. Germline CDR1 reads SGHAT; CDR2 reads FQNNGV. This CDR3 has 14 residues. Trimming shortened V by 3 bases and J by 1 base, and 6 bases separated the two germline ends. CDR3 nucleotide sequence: TGTGCCAGCAGCTTTCAGATAACTAATGAAAAACTGTTTTTT. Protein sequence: CASSFQITNEKLFF.

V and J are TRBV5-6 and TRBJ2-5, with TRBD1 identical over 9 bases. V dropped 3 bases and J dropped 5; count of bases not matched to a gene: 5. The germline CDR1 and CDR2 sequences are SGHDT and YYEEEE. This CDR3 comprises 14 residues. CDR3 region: CASSSRGTGETQYF. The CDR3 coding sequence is TGTGCCAGCAGCTCGCGGGGGACAGGGGAGACCCAGTACTTC.

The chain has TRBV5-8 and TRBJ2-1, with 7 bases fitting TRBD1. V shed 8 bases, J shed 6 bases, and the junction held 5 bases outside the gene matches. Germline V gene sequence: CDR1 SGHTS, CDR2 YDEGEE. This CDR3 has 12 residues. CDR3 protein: CARQTGPNEQFF. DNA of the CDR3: TGTGCCAGACAGACAGGGCCCAATGAGCAGTTCTTC.

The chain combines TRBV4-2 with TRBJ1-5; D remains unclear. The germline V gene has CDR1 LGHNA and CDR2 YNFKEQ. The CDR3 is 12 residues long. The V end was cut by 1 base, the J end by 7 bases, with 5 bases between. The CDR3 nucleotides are TGTGCCAGCAGCCAAGCAGGCCAGCCCCAGCATTTT. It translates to CASSQAGQPQHF.

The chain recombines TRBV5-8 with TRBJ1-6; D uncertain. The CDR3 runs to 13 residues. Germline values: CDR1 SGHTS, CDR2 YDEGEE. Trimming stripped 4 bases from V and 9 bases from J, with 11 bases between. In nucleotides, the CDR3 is TGTGCCAGCAGCAGAGGGAAGGGTTCACCCCTCCACTTT. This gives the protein CASSRGKGSPLHF.

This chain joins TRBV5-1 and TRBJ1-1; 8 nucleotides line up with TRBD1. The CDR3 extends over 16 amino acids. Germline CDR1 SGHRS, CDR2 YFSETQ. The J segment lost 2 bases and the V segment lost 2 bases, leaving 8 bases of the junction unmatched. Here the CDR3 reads CASSFGQGAGNTEAFF. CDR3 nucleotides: TGCGCCAGCAGCTTCGGGCAGGGGGCAGGAAACACTGAAGCTTTCTTT.

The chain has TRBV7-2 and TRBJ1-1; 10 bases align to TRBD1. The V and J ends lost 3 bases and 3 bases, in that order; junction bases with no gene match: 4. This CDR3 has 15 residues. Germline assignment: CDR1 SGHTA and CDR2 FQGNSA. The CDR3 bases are TGTGCCAGCAGCTTGTCGACAGGGGGCTACACTGAAGCTTTCTTT. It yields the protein CASSLSTGGYTEAFF.

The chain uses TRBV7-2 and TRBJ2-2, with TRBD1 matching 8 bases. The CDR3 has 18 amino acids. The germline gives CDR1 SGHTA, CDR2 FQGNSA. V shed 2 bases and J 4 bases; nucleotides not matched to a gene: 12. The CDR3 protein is CASSLRSEGQVVTGELFF. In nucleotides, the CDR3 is TGTGCCAGCAGCTTACGGTCAGAGGGACAGGTAGTCACCGGGGAGCTGTTTTTT.

The CDR3 region has the DNA TGTGCCTGGAGTGTCGGGGGGCTGGGGGAGCAGTACTTC. Translating it yields CAWSVGGLGEQYF. V gene TRBV30 combines with J gene TRBJ2-7; D might be TRBD2 (7 bases). CDR1 and CDR2 (germline): GTSNPN, SVGIG (reference sequence). V was shortened by 0 bases and J by 7 bases, with 13 bases between the two germline ends. The CDR3 consists of 13 residues.

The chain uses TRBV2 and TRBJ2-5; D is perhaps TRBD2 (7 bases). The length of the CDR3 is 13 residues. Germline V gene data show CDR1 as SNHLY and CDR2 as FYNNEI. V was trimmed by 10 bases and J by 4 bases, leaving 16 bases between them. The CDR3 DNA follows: TGTGCCACCAAAAGAGGGGGGGGAGAGACCCAGTACTTC. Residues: CATKRGGGETQYF.

CDR3 DNA sequence: TGTGCCAGCAGCTTAATCAGGTCAAATCAGCCCCAGCATTTT. This encodes CASSLIRSNQPQHF. The genes are TRBV7-8 and TRBJ1-5; no clear D. The CDR3 totals 14 residues. V lost 2 bases, J lost 4 bases, and 9 bases lay in between. CDR1 SGHVS and CDR2 FQNEAQ come from the germline V gene.

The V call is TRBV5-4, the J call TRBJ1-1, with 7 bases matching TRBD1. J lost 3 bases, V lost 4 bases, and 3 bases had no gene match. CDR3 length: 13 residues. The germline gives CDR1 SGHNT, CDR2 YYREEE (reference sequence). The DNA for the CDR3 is TGTGCCAGCAGCCGAGACAGGGACACTGAAGCTTTCTTT. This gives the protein CASSRDRDTEAFF.

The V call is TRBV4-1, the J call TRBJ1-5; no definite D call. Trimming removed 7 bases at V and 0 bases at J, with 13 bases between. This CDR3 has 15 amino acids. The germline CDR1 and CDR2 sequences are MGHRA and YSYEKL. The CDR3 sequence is CASTTSRHSNQPQHF. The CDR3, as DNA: TGCGCCAGCACCACATCCAGGCATAGCAATCAGCCCCAGCATTTT.

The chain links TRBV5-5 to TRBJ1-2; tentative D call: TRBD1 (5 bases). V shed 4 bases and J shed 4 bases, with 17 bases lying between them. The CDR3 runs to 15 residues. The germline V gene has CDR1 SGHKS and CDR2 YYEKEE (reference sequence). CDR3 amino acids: CASSGGRDYSYGYTF. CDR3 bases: TGTGCCAGCAGCGGCGGGCGGGACTATTCCTATGGCTACACCTTC. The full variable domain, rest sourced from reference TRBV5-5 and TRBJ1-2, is DAGVTQSPTHLIKTRGQQVTLRCSPISGHKSVSWYQQVLGQGPQFIFQYYEKEERGRGNFPDRFSARQFPNYSSELNVNALLLGDSALYLCASSGGRDYSYGYTFGSGTRLTVV.

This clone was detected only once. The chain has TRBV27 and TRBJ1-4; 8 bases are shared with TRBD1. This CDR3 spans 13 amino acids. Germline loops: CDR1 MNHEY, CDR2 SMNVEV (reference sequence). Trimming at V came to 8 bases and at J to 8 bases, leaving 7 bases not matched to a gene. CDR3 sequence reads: CASSTGEGEKLFF. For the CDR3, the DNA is TGTGCCAGCTCGACAGGGGAGGGGGAAAAACTGTTTTTT.

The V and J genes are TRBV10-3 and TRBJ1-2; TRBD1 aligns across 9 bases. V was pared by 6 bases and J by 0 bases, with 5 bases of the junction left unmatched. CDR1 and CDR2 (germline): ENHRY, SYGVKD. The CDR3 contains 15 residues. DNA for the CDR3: TGTGCCATCAGCTCCGGGACAGGGACTAACTATGGCTACACCTTC. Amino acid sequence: CAISSGTGTNYGYTF.

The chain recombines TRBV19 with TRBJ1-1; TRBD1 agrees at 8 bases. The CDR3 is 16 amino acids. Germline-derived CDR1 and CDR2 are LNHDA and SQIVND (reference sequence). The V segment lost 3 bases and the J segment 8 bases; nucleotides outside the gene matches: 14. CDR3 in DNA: TGTGCCAGTAGTATGCTCCAGGGGGCTAGTGCAATAGAAGCTTTCTTT. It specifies CASSMLQGASAIEAFF.

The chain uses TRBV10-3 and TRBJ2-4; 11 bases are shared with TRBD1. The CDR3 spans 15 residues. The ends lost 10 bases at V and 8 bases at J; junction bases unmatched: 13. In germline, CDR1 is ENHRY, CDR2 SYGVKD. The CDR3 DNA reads TGTGCCACCTGCAACGGGGACAGGGGGTTGGACATTCAGTACTTC. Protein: CATCNGDRGLDIQYF.

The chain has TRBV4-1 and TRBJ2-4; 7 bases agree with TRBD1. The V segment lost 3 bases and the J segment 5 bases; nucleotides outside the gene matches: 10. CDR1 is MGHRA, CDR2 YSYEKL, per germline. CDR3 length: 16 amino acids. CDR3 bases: TGCGCCAGCAGCCAGTACCTGGACAGGTCCCAAAACATTCAGTACTTC. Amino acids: CASSQYLDRSQNIQYF.